This T cell receptor beta chain is drawn from a study of cytomegalovirus exposure and HLA in healthy donors. Germline loops: CDR1 SGHTA, CDR2 FQGNSA. Trimming took off 5 bases at V and 4 bases at J, with 11 bases between the two ends. The CDR3 runs to 13 residues. Whole-study findings and limits: Diagnosis of cytomegalovirus status made by the classifier reportedly showed high specificity and sensitivity. Rare sequences made up most TCRs, while some public TCRs were found in many donors. Per a later analysis, under 20,000 TCR beta sequences showed association with HLA alleles at 0.05 false discovery rate.

The primer mix had 60 Vbeta and 13 Jbeta primers. Clones were read by immunoSEQ multiplex PCR, and TCRdb kept only the in-frame ones, dropping some. The sample records about 110,000 clones, about three quarters being singletons. About this clone itself: Its antigen remains unidentified.

This TCR was sampled from a woman aged 40 to 55 in good health and CMV-seropositive. The sequenced sample was PBMCs. This chain links TRBV7-2 with TRBJ1-2, with D possibly TRBD1 on 5 matching bases. The CDR3 DNA is TGTGCCAGCAGCAGACAGATCCCCTATGGCTACACCTTC. Its translation is CASSRQIPYGYTF.